This T cell receptor beta chain was recorded in a study of T cells after yellow fever vaccination (dated by TCRdb to the late 2010s). Regarding the complete study: The SMART-Seq v4 Ultra Low Input RNA kit was used to prepare libraries from fractions with low cell numbers. To follow T-cell clones before and after both primary and booster YFV17D yellow fever vaccination, bulk TCR alpha and beta repertoires underwent longitudinal sequencing. Blood was collected at multiple timepoints before and after primary and secondary immunization, and bulk PBMC replicates and cell subsets were isolated. The cohort comprised two healthy male donors, one aged 18 to 30 and one aged 30 to 40 years.

As for this clonotype: The specificity of this receptor is unknown. The input lacks base qualities; no much larger clone sits a single base away.

Study-wide conclusions, independent of this receptor: Only two donors were included in the study, so the extent to which the findings can be generalized is limited. Computational filtering was needed because FACS-sorted repertoires could contain abundant contaminating clonotypes from the bulk population. Most clones expanded after primary vaccination (96% of CD4 and 88% of CD8) were re-detected after the booster, suggesting that broad memory maintenance occurred. The secondary T-cell response was weaker than the primary response but faster, peaking on day 5 instead of day 15. A small share of clonotypes occurred in both CD4 and CD8 compartments, likely arising from convergent recombination.

The treatment or condition label here, explained by the study, means: live attenuated yellow fever vaccine strain. At each blood-draw timepoint, two biological replicates of bulk PBMCs were obtained. PBMCs were isolated from peripheral blood using a standard Ficoll-Paque protocol. RNA was extracted with TriZol from bulk PBMCs, CD4 and CD8 fractions, and dextramer-positive and dextramer-negative fractions. Synthesis of TCR cDNA relied on 5'RACE template switching, a step that introduced a universal primer site along with unique molecular identifiers. Priming of cDNA synthesis was performed from both the TCR alpha and TCR beta constant segments. Library amplification involved two PCR steps, and the second step added sample barcodes and sequencing adapters. Libraries were sequenced on Illumina HiSeq 2500 (2x100 bp) or NovaSeq (2x150 bp). The study's own analysis went as follows. Reads were demultiplexed and collapsed into UMI consensus sequences with MIGEC, and V(D)J alignment was performed with MiXCR. Clonotypes responding to the vaccine were identified with edgeR on replicate PBMC samples, with the criteria of FDR below 0.01 and a log2 fold change above 5 up to day 15. Each bulk clonotype was labeled CD4 or CD8 based on which sequenced repertoire, CD4 or CD8, contained the clonotype at higher abundance. TCRdb reworked the public reads: Q25 trimming with fastp, MiXCR clone assembly, productive beta chains retained. Each entry merges the rows of one CDR3 protein and shows their most common DNA and genes. V and J calls and clone size were set by TCRdb, not the authors. A total of 450,000 to 600,000 distinct CDR3 sequences appear in this sample, roughly a sixth of them only once. Around 16% of the sample is held by the ten biggest clonotypes.

Looking up the germline V gene (reference sequence) yields CDR1 SEHNR and CDR2 FQNEAQ. Here V drops 5 bases and J drops 12 bases, and the junction holds 3 bases not matched to any gene. Counted from cysteine to phenylalanine, this CDR3 has 11 amino acids. Left in the record is the CDR3 DNA by itself, 33 bases read in frame from the first base. The TCR originated in a young man who received the YFV17D yellow fever vaccine. Material: PBMCs, obtained 5 days after the first yellow fever vaccination. The rearrangement joined TRBV7-9 to TRBJ2-1; TRBD2 fits 8 bases in the junction. CDR3 region: CASSPGGAQFF. The sequence in DNA is TGTGCCAGCAGCCCGGGGGGGGCGCAGTTCTTC.